This T cell receptor (beta chain) came from a study of cytomegalovirus exposure and HLA in healthy donors. The PCR employed 60 Vbeta primers together with 13 Jbeta primers. Generated by immunoSEQ multiplex PCR, the TCRdb table keeps only in-frame clones and is missing some. The table has roughly 200,000 clones, around 79% seen once. The study's findings and limits: Donors were assumed by presence/absence analyses to have roughly uniform sequencing depth.

For this clone: Antigen unknown.

The CDR3 loop spans 16 amino acids. CDR1 and CDR2 from the germline V gene are ENHRY and SYGVKD. V lost 2 bases and J 7 bases, leaving 17 bases between the germline ends. This clonotype originated in a woman aged 25 to 45 in good health and CMV-seropositive. This chain connects TRBV10-3 to TRBJ2-2, with D tentatively TRBD2 (5 bases). The sample taken for sequencing was PBMCs. CDR3 nucleotides: TGTGCCATCAGTGAGACTATTGACCCGGCGGGCGGGGAGCTGTTTTTT. Translated: CAISETIDPAGGELFF.